The source of this T cell receptor beta chain is a study of blood T cell repertoires in COVID-19. Looking at the study overall: Italy, Spain and the United States were the sources of the convalescent and acute COVID-19 samples. The analysed material was cDNA or gDNA that came from T cells, B-cell-depleted T cells, or PBMCs.

The data were produced by immunoSEQ multiplex PCR, yet TCRdb's version contains in-frame clones alone and is incomplete. The sample lists about 350,000 clones, about 90% occurring once. Categorization into cohorts depended on clinical history that participants reported. The study counted Cohort 3 donors as recovered given two negative PCRs, clearance, or symptom resolution. Material: PBMCs or T cells enriched from blood (not recorded which). The clonotype originates from a woman aged 25 to 39 who had recovered from COVID-19.

Here the CDR3 DNA reads TGTGCCAGCAGCTCCCGGACAGGGTCCTACGAGCAGTACTTC. The encoded protein is CASSSRTGSYEQYF. The gene calls are TRBV7-6 and TRBJ2-7, with TRBD1 matching 8 bases. The CDR3 has 14 residues. Germline CDR1 reads SGHVS; CDR2 reads FNYEAQ. Losses at the gene ends were 4 bases for V and 1 base for J; bases not matched to a gene: 3.